These 29 T cell receptor beta chains were all obtained from the same sample, sequenced in a study of blood T cell repertoires in COVID-19. Using immunoSEQ multiplex PCR, the repertoire was profiled, and TCRdb retains in-frame clones only, with some absent. The data hold fewer than 150,000 clones, with about 85% observed a single time. The source material was peripheral blood. The receptor set was obtained from a human donor in a cohort sampled during active COVID-19.

This chain joins TRBV4-3 and TRBJ1-2, with D possibly TRBD1 on 5 matching bases. V dropped 0 bases and J dropped 7 bases, with 12 bases sitting between them. Germline lookup yields CDR1 LGHNA and CDR2 YSLEER. This CDR3 has 14 amino acids. The CDR3 region has the DNA TGCGCCAGCAGCCAAGATGCAGGGCAGGCTGGCTACACCTTC. Its translation is CASSQDAGQAGYTF.

The chain employs TRBV27 and TRBJ1-2; no reliable D call. V lost 3 bases to trimming and J lost 0 bases, with 8 bases between them. The CDR3 consists of 14 residues. Germline values: CDR1 MNHEY, CDR2 SMNVEV (reference sequence). The CDR3 DNA reads TGTGCCAGCAGTTTCGGCGGGCCTAACTATGGCTACACCTTC. This encodes CASSFGGPNYGYTF.

This rearrangement joins TRBV6-6 to TRBJ1-1; 10 bases map to TRBD1. The V gene's germline CDR1 is MNHNY and CDR2 SVGAGI (reference sequence). The CDR3 totals 19 residues. The V segment lost 5 bases and the J segment 3 bases; nucleotides outside the gene matches: 18. Written as DNA, the CDR3 is TGTGCCAGCAGTCCCAGTTATTCCCCGGGACAGGGGACGTACACTGAAGCTTTCTTT. The encoded protein is CASSPSYSPGQGTYTEAFF.

This chain connects TRBV15 to TRBJ2-5, with a possible D match to TRBD1 (6 bases). Trimming left V 1 base short and J 2 bases short, with 8 bases between. Per germline, CDR1 LNHNV and CDR2 YYDKDF (reference sequence). The CDR3 sequence is 14 residues long. The CDR3 coding sequence is TGTGCCACCAGCAGAGTCGGACAGCAAGAGACCCAGTACTTC. It translates to CATSRVGQQETQYF.

This sequence joins TRBV19 and TRBJ2-1, with TRBD2 as a possible D gene (6 bases). This CDR3 region has 15 residues. Germline V lookup: CDR1 LNHDA, CDR2 SQIVND (reference sequence). Between the trimmed V and J ends, which lost 7 bases and 7 bases, there was a span of 20 bases. In DNA form, the CDR3 reads TGTGCCAGTAACCAAGCGGGCGGACTAACAAATGAGCAGTTCTTC. Residues: CASNQAGGLTNEQFF.

In DNA, the CDR3 is TGTGCCAGCAGCTTGGCCCTCTCTGGGGCCAACGTCCTGACTTTC. This encodes CASSLALSGANVLTF. V and J are TRBV11-3 and TRBJ2-6; D unresolved. The length of the CDR3 is 15 residues. Trimming left V 3 bases short and J 0 bases short, with 6 bases between. From germline, CDR1 is SGHNT and CDR2 YENEEA.

V and J are TRBV27 and TRBJ2-3, with TRBD2 matching over 13 bases. Germline loops: CDR1 MNHEY, CDR2 SMNVEV (reference sequence). CDR3 length: 16 amino acids. With V trimmed by 4 bases and J by 3 bases, 4 bases remained unmatched. The CDR3 sequence is CASSSPGLAGTDTQYF. In DNA form, the CDR3 reads TGTGCCAGCAGTTCGCCGGGACTAGCGGGGACAGATACGCAGTATTTT.

The chain is built from TRBV13 and TRBJ1-1; D gene unclear. CDR1 PRHDT and CDR2 FYEKMQ come from the germline V gene (reference sequence). The V end lost 4 bases, the J end lost 1 base, and 7 bases lay between the germline ends. This CDR3 spans 13 amino acids. The CDR3 region has the DNA TGTGCCAGCAGCTCTCGACAGAACACTGAAGCTTTCTTT. This gives the protein CASSSRQNTEAFF.

V gene TRBV19 combines with J gene TRBJ1-6; D may be TRBD1 (6 bases). The V gene lost 6 bases and the J gene lost 8 bases, with 14 bases spanning the gap. This CDR3 is 14 amino acids long. Looked up from germline, CDR1 is LNHDA and CDR2 is SQIVND (reference sequence). The CDR3 sequence: CASSSGPGDSPLHF. Written as DNA, the CDR3 is TGTGCCAGTAGCTCCGGCCCAGGGGATTCACCCCTCCACTTT.

The V gene is TRBV27, the J gene TRBJ2-7; 7 positions agree with TRBD1. V lost 8 bases, J lost 1 base, and 5 bases stayed unmatched. The CDR3 runs to 13 residues. The germline gives CDR1 MNHEY, CDR2 SMNVEV (reference sequence). As DNA, the CDR3 is TGTGCCAGCGCTCGGACAGGTTCCTACGAGCAGTACTTC. Its translation is CASARTGSYEQYF.

The table lists this clone with many counts. The V gene is TRBV6-5, the J gene TRBJ2-7, with TRBD2 matching over 12 bases. Germline CDR1 MNHEY, CDR2 SVGAGI. The CDR3 totals 15 residues. Germline trimming cut 6 bases from V and 0 bases from J; bases unmatched to any gene: 3. CDR3 bases: TGTGCCAGCAGCAAGACTAGCGGGAGCTCCTACGAGCAGTACGTC. Amino acids: CASSKTSGSSYEQYV.

The rearrangement uses TRBV10-3 and TRBJ2-5; the match to TRBD1 covers 8 bases. CDR1 is ENHRY and CDR2 is SYGVKD in the germline V gene. The CDR3 runs to 16 residues. The trim removed 0 bases at V and 4 bases at J, leaving 7 bases unmatched. The CDR3 loop is CAISESPQGASETQYF. The CDR3 DNA reads as TGTGCCATCAGTGAGTCCCCGCAGGGGGCATCAGAGACCCAGTACTTC.

The chain links TRBV10-3 to TRBJ1-3; D not certain. V lost 6 bases and J 2 bases, leaving 17 bases between the germline ends. The CDR3 spans 16 residues. Per the germline V gene, CDR1 is ENHRY and CDR2 is SYGVKD. The CDR3: CAISPSEGLPGNTIYF. The DNA of the CDR3 is TGTGCCATCAGCCCATCAGAGGGCCTCCCTGGAAACACCATATATTTT.

V is TRBV4-3 and J is TRBJ2-1, with 13 bases matching TRBD2. The J segment lost 0 bases and the V segment lost 2 bases, leaving 10 bases of the junction unmatched. The CDR3 consists of 20 residues. The germline V gene encodes CDR1 LGHNA and CDR2 YSLEER. DNA for the CDR3: TGCGCCAGCAGCCAACAGACTAGCGGGAGGTCCCCCGGCTCCTACAATGAGCAGTTCTTC. It is translated as CASSQQTSGRSPGSYNEQFF.

This chain connects TRBV6-2 or TRBV6-3 to TRBJ1-1; 10 bases map to TRBD1. This CDR3 contains 14 residues. CDR1 is MNHEY and CDR2 is SVGEGT in the germline V gene. The V gene end was trimmed by 5 bases and the J gene end by 5 bases; junction bases not matched to a gene: 5. The CDR3 is CASSGRDRGTEAFF. CDR3 in DNA: TGTGCCAGCAGTGGAAGGGACAGGGGAACTGAAGCTTTCTTT.

This chain links TRBV5-6 with TRBJ1-3, with 7 bases aligning to TRBD1. Germline CDR1 SGHDT, CDR2 YYEEEE. Trimming cost V 3 bases and J 9 bases; bases outside gene matches: 9. The CDR3 length is 14 residues. This chain's CDR3 is CASSSPGQIGTIYF. Here the CDR3 DNA reads TGTGCCAGCAGCTCTCCGGGACAGATAGGCACCATATATTTT.

This chain uses TRBV7-2 with TRBJ2-7; 10 nucleotides line up with TRBD2. The CDR3 runs 17 residues. Per the germline V gene, CDR1 is SGHTA and CDR2 is FQGNSA. V was clipped by 1 base and J by 0 bases; unmatched bases: 6. The CDR3 DNA reads TGTGCCAGCAGCTTAGGGTCTAGCGGGGGTAGCTCCTACGAGCAGTACTTC. Translating gives CASSLGSSGGSSYEQYF.

The chain has TRBV6-2 or TRBV6-3 and TRBJ2-2, with a tentative D call TRBD2 (5 bases). V was cut by 2 bases and J by 5 bases, with 15 bases left in between. CDR3 length: 16 amino acids. Germline V gene sequence: CDR1 MNHEY, CDR2 SVGEGT. CDR3 nucleotide sequence: TGTGCCAGCAGTTACACATCCCCCCGAGGGACCGGGGAGCTGTTTTTT. Amino acids: CASSYTSPRGTGELFF.

V is TRBV7-2 and J is TRBJ2-5; the D gene is possibly TRBD2 (5 bases). The CDR3 is 15 residues long. V was pared by 1 base and J by 5 bases, with 14 bases between. Germline loops: CDR1 SGHTA, CDR2 FQGNSA. CDR3 in DNA: TGTGCCAGCAGCTTAGAGGGTAGCCGGAGGGAGACCCAGTACTTC. Its translation: CASSLEGSRRETQYF.

This clone has more than one count but fewer than ten. This chain connects TRBV19 to TRBJ1-4; 10 bases align to TRBD1. The germline CDR1 and CDR2 sequences are LNHDA and SQIVND (reference sequence). The junction had 17 bases not matched to a gene; V was cut back by 1 base and J by 3 bases. The CDR3 is made up of 21 amino acids. The CDR3: CASSIVTTGTGADRANEKLFF. CDR3 DNA: TGTGCCAGTAGTATAGTCACCACCGGGACAGGGGCCGACCGAGCTAATGAAAAACTGTTTTTT.

This clone has a handful of counts. The chain combines TRBV11-2 with TRBJ2-2; 7 nucleotides agree with TRBD1. The ends lost 3 bases at V and 2 bases at J; junction bases unmatched: 3. This CDR3 is built from 15 residues. Germline values: CDR1 SGHAT, CDR2 FQNNGV. For the CDR3, the DNA is TGTGCCAGCAGCTTCGGGACAGCAAACACCGGGGAGCTGTTTTTT. Protein sequence: CASSFGTANTGELFF.

The sample holds one count of this clone. The chain combines TRBV7-3 with TRBJ2-2; 9 bases are a match to TRBD1. From germline, CDR1 is SGHTA and CDR2 FQGTGA. The V gene end was trimmed by 6 bases and the J gene end by 4 bases; junction bases not matched to a gene: 3. The CDR3 totals 14 residues. The CDR3 loop is CASRGQGRTGELFF. CDR3 nucleotide sequence: TGTGCCAGCAGGGGACAGGGACGCACCGGGGAGCTGTTTTTT. The variable domain in full, with the rest retrieved from reference TRBV7-3 and TRBJ2-2, is GAGVSQTPSNKVTEKGKYVELRCDPISGHTALYWYRQSLGQGPEFLIYFQGTGAADDSGLPNDRFFAVRPEGSVSTLKIQRTERGDSAVYLCASRGQGRTGELFFGEGSRLTVL.

The sample holds one count of this clone. The CDR3 DNA reads TGCGCCAGCAGCTTGGACAGTGGCAATCAGCCCCAGCATTTT. Its protein product is CASSLDSGNQPQHF. The chain is built from TRBV5-1 and TRBJ1-5; no definite D call. The CDR3 has 14 residues. Trimming cost V 0 bases and J 2 bases, with 6 bases left between them. Germline V lookup: CDR1 SGHRS, CDR2 YFSETQ.

This chain uses TRBV5-4 with TRBJ2-4, with 8 positions matching TRBD1. The CDR3 consists of 19 residues. Germline-derived CDR1 and CDR2 are SGHNT and YYREEE (reference sequence). V lost 4 bases, J lost 0 bases, and 15 bases stayed unmatched. The CDR3: CASSPGTGEIWGAKNIQYF. DNA of the CDR3: TGTGCCAGCAGCCCCGGGACAGGAGAAATCTGGGGAGCCAAAAACATTCAGTACTTC.

The gene calls are TRBV3-1 (or the pseudogene TRBV3-2) and TRBJ2-7; the D gene is possibly TRBD2 (6 bases). CDR1 and CDR2 (germline): LGHDT, YNNKEL (reference sequence). CDR3 length: 13 amino acids. DNA for the CDR3: TGTGCCAGCAGCCAAGATCTCCAGACTAGGGTTCTCGTC. It encodes CASSQDLQTRVLV.

The chain recombines TRBV7-2 with TRBJ1-2; tentative D call: TRBD1 (6 bases). CDR3 size: 14 residues. With 4 bases removed from V and 3 bases from J, the gap between germline ends came to 12 bases. Germline CDR1 reads SGHTA; CDR2 reads FQGNSA. CDR3 sequence reads: CASSSARTDYGYTF. The CDR3 nucleotides are TGTGCCAGCAGCTCCGCCCGGACAGACTATGGCTACACCTTC. The entire variable domain, with the rest obtained from reference TRBV7-2 and TRBJ1-2, is as follows: GAGVSQSPSNKVTEKGKDVELRCDPISGHTALYWYRQSLGQGLEFLIYFQGNSAPDKSGLPSDRFSAERTGGSVSTLTIQRTQQEDSAVYLCASSSARTDYGYTFGSGTRLTVV.

This rearrangement joins TRBV10-3 to TRBJ1-1, with TRBD1 matching over 10 bases. In germline, CDR1 is ENHRY, CDR2 SYGVKD. V shed 10 bases and J 4 bases; nucleotides not matched to a gene: 12. The CDR3 sequence is 15 residues long. This CDR3 is CATRDRGHDGTEAFF. The CDR3 nucleotides read TGTGCCACCAGGGACAGGGGACATGATGGCACTGAAGCTTTCTTT.

CDR3 in amino acids: CASSPRDRGIGYGYTF. DNA of the CDR3: TGTGCCAGCTCACCACGGGACAGAGGAATCGGTTATGGCTACACCTTC. J is TRBJ1-2 and V is TRBV18; 7 nucleotides line up with TRBD1. Looked up from germline, CDR1 is KGHSH and CDR2 is LQKENI. J lost 5 bases, V lost 1 base, and 10 bases had no gene match. The CDR3 spans 16 residues.

This clone was detected once. This chain's CDR3 is CASSRGTSGQETQYF. CDR3 sequence (DNA): TGTGCCAGCAGCCGCGGGACTTCAGGGCAAGAGACCCAGTACTTC. This chain joins TRBV3-1 (or the pseudogene TRBV3-2) and TRBJ2-5; TRBD2 is a possible D gene (6 bases). The CDR3 length is 15 residues. Germline V gene data show CDR1 as LGHDT and CDR2 as YNNKEL (reference sequence). Trimming took 4 bases from V and 2 from J, leaving 14 bases between them.